One and the same sample provided the 13 T cell receptor beta chains below, sequenced in a study of blood T cell repertoires in COVID-19 (dated by TCRdb to 2020 to 2021). Library preparation employed the immunoSEQ multiplex PCR assay. TCRdb re-hosts the immuneACCESS table, in-frame sequences only. Its copies lack some clones; in the studies checked, an unresolved V gene accounts for under half of them, and the cause for the rest is not known. A total of 310,000 or so clones appear in this sample, roughly 87% of them only once. The ten most abundant clones make up about 6% of the sample. What was sequenced was PBMCs or T cells enriched from blood (not recorded which). The receptors here all came from a woman in her twenties or thirties who had recovered from COVID-19.

The rearrangement uses TRBV12-3 or TRBV12-4 and TRBJ1-3, with 9 nucleotides matching TRBD1. Trimming removed 6 bases from V and 6 bases from J; junction bases left unmatched: 3. This CDR3 comprises 13 residues. Here the CDR3 reads CASSGTGLNTIYF. The CDR3 DNA sequence: TGTGCCAGCAGCGGGACAGGGTTAAACACCATATATTTT.

V gene TRBV27 combines with J gene TRBJ2-7; TRBD1 aligns across 11 bases. Trimming cost V 8 bases and J 0 bases; bases outside gene matches: 9. The CDR3 runs to 16 residues. Germline V gene sequence: CDR1 MNHEY, CDR2 SMNVEV (reference sequence). CDR3 bases: TGTGCCAGCTGGCGTGGGGGACAGGGGGTCTCCTACGAGCAGTACTTC. Its protein product is CASWRGGQGVSYEQYF.

The V and J genes are TRBV6-5 and TRBJ2-7, with D perhaps matching TRBD2 (5 bases). This CDR3 has 12 residues. The V gene's germline CDR1 is MNHEY and CDR2 SVGAGI. V lost 6 bases, J lost 12 bases, and 18 bases lay in between. The CDR3 bases are TGTGCCAGCAGCGCGACGGCCTGGGAGACGTACTTC. This translates into CASSATAWETYF.

A note on this clone: In the same sample, other DNA sequences code for this CDR3. The V gene is TRBV30, the J gene TRBJ1-6; 8 nucleotides line up with TRBD1. V shed 7 bases, J shed 7 bases, and the junction held 3 bases outside the gene matches. This CDR3 region has 12 residues. CDR1 and CDR2 from the germline V gene are GTSNPN and SVGIG (reference sequence). In DNA, the CDR3 is TGTGCCTCAACAGGGGGGAATTCACCCCTCCACTTT. Translation: CASTGGNSPLHF.

This clone has only one observation. V and J are TRBV9 and TRBJ1-6, with D maybe TRBD1 (5 bases). Trimming took 1 base from V and 5 from J, leaving 10 bases between them. CDR1 and CDR2 from the germline V gene are SGDLS and YYNGEE. The length of the CDR3 is 15 residues. In nucleotides, the CDR3 is TGTGCCAGCAGCGTATCAGGGTCACATAATTCACCCCTCCACTTT. This codes for CASSVSGSHNSPLHF.

This clone was observed a handful of times. V is TRBV2 and J is TRBJ1-2, with no clear D. Germline V gives CDR1 SNHLY, CDR2 FYNNEI. Trimming stripped 0 bases from V and 8 bases from J, with 10 bases between. This CDR3 is built from 13 residues. The CDR3, as DNA: TGTGCCAGCAGTGAAGCGAGGGCACGGGGCTACACCTTC. It yields the protein CASSEARARGYTF.

The V call is TRBV29-1, the J call TRBJ1-1; TRBD1 is a possible D gene (6 bases). Germline CDR1 reads SQVTM; CDR2 reads ANQGSEA. The CDR3 totals 13 residues. Trimming removed 5 bases from V and 5 bases from J, with 15 bases in between. The CDR3 reads CSVTTGRGTEAFF. CDR3 nucleotide sequence: TGCAGCGTTACCACAGGGAGGGGGACTGAAGCTTTCTTT.

The chain uses TRBV18 and TRBJ1-4; possible D gene TRBD1, 6 bases. Trimming stripped 3 bases from V and 6 bases from J, with 17 bases between. CDR3 length: 16 amino acids. From germline, CDR1 is KGHSH and CDR2 LQKENI. Here the CDR3 reads CASSPAGAQSYEKLFF. The CDR3 DNA follows: TGTGCCAGCTCACCGGCGGGGGCCCAATCTTATGAAAAACTGTTTTTT.

The CDR3 here is CASAGFANTEAFF. The CDR3 coding sequence is TGCGCCAGCGCAGGTTTTGCGAACACTGAAGCTTTCTTT. The V call is TRBV5-1, the J call TRBJ1-1; D remains unclear. Germline assignment: CDR1 SGHRS and CDR2 YFSETQ. The length of the CDR3 is 13 residues. V dropped 7 bases and J dropped 1 base, with 11 bases sitting between them.

V and J are TRBV30 and TRBJ2-7; TRBD1 might be the D (6 bases). The V end was cut by 4 bases, the J end by 4 bases, with 23 bases between. Germline V gene lookup returns CDR1 GTSNPN and CDR2 SVGIG (reference sequence). The CDR3 totals 16 residues. This CDR3 is CAWTPRPGQGLYEQYF. DNA for the CDR3: TGTGCCTGGACCCCTCGACCGGGACAAGGCCTTTACGAGCAGTACTTC.

CDR3 sequence reads: CASSQRDPQWADTQYF. The CDR3 DNA sequence: TGTGCCAGCAGCCAACGGGATCCCCAGTGGGCAGATACGCAGTATTTT. This rearrangement joins TRBV14 to TRBJ2-3, with TRBD2 as a possible D gene (5 bases). CDR1 is SGHDN, CDR2 FVKESK, per germline. Trimming cost V 2 bases and J 4 bases, with 16 bases left between them. The CDR3 has 16 residues.

The V call is TRBV6-5, the J call TRBJ1-1; no clear D. V lost 0 bases, J lost 7 bases, and 9 bases lay in between. Germline V CDR1 and CDR2: MNHEY, SVGAGI. The CDR3 contains 13 residues. The CDR3 coding sequence is TGTGCCAGCAGTTACTCGAGGGAGGGTGAAGCTTTCTTT. Protein: CASSYSREGEAFF.

J is TRBJ1-1 and V is TRBV11-2; D is possibly TRBD1 (6 bases). Trimming took 5 bases from V and 1 from J, leaving 8 bases between them. This CDR3 region has 13 residues. Germline CDR1 is SGHAT and CDR2 is FQNNGV. CDR3 region: CASSPTGNTEAFF. The CDR3 DNA reads TGTGCCAGCAGCCCGACAGGGAACACTGAAGCTTTCTTT.